The rows below give T cell receptor beta chains drawn from one sample of a study of type 1 and type 2 diabetes patients. TCRdb re-called the multiplex PCR reads with MiXCR, one entry per CDR3 protein. This table has fewer than 350,000 distinct CDR3 sequences, 45% to 60% appearing once. The sequenced material came from peripheral blood mononuclear cells (PBMCs). The receptors originated from a young man with type 2 diabetes. CDR3s include the opening cysteine and the closing phenylalanine or tryptophan. Fields, in order: CDR3 length, V gene, J gene, CDR3 protein.

len: 15; v_gene: TRBV28; j_gene: TRBJ1-5; CDR3aa: CASSYYRGANQPQHF
len: 16; v_gene: TRBV10-3; j_gene: TRBJ2-5; CDR3aa: CAISDPGSTRTQTQYF
len: 14; v_gene: TRBV20-1; j_gene: TRBJ1-1; CDR3aa: CSARDNGQMGEAFF
len: 14; v_gene: TRBV30; j_gene: TRBJ2-7; CDR3aa: CAWSARTGTYEQYF
len: 13; v_gene: TRBV6-1; j_gene: TRBJ1-6; CDR3aa: CASSGPGRSPLHF
len: 14; v_gene: TRBV20-1; j_gene: TRBJ2-7; CDR3aa: CSATPSGSLEEQYF
len: 14; v_gene: TRBV29-1; j_gene: TRBJ2-5; CDR3aa: CSVVVAGRQETQYF
len: 15; v_gene: TRBV2; j_gene: TRBJ2-7; CDR3aa: CATIGTGGGNYEQYF
len: 15; v_gene: TRBV19; j_gene: TRBJ2-1; CDR3aa: CASSIGAAPLNEQFF
len: 15; v_gene: TRBV4-3; j_gene: TRBJ2-7; CDR3aa: CASSQDWDRAYEQYF
len: 16; v_gene: TRBV6-4; j_gene: TRBJ2-3; CDR3aa: CASSEKQGMDTDTQYF
len: 12; v_gene: TRBV19; j_gene: TRBJ2-1; CDR3aa: CASNDNYNEQFF
len: 13; v_gene: TRBV7-2; j_gene: TRBJ2-3; CDR3aa: CASSFSFADTQYF
len: 13; v_gene: TRBV10-3; j_gene: TRBJ2-7; CDR3aa: CAIRGDRVVEQYF
len: 15; v_gene: TRBV5-1; j_gene: TRBJ1-1; CDR3aa: CASSSYRGRGTEAFF
len: 15; v_gene: TRBV20-1; j_gene: TRBJ2-7; CDR3aa: CSANGMDRSSYEQYF
len: 18; v_gene: TRBV19; j_gene: TRBJ1-5; CDR3aa: CASSPGTTPHFSNQPQHF
len: 13; v_gene: TRBV20-1; j_gene: TRBJ2-2; CDR3aa: CSAAWGGTGELFF
len: 15; v_gene: TRBV20-1; j_gene: TRBJ1-6; CDR3aa: CSAPDLGTQNSPLHF
len: 11; v_gene: TRBV7-2; j_gene: TRBJ2-5; CDR3aa: CASSPTSTQYF
len: 14; v_gene: TRBV20-1; j_gene: .; CDR3aa: CSARGGATLNEQFF
len: 15; v_gene: TRBV10-1; j_gene: TRBJ2-7; CDR3aa: CASSVGTSGSGEQYF
len: 13; v_gene: TRBV11-2; j_gene: TRBJ2-7; CDR3aa: CASRIGQEYEQYF
len: 14; v_gene: TRBV6-1; j_gene: TRBJ1-2; CDR3aa: CASSEAYYRDGYTF
len: 14; v_gene: TRBV6-1; j_gene: TRBJ1-1; CDR3aa: CATQLMELNTEAFF
len: 15; v_gene: TRBV11-2; j_gene: TRBJ2-1; CDR3aa: CASSLDPSGSNEQFF
len: 15; v_gene: TRBV18; j_gene: TRBJ2-5; CDR3aa: CASSPVGTLQETQYF
len: 15; v_gene: TRBV5-1; j_gene: TRBJ1-1; CDR3aa: CASRLTPGENTEAFF
len: 13; v_gene: TRBV30; j_gene: TRBJ2-4; CDR3aa: CAWRDRVLGIQYF
len: 14; v_gene: TRBV12-3/TRBV12-4; j_gene: TRBJ2-3; CDR3aa: CASSLVSNADTQYF
len: 14; v_gene: TRBV30; j_gene: TRBJ2-7; CDR3aa: CAWGYSSRSYEQYF
len: 13; v_gene: TRBV18; j_gene: TRBJ1-5; CDR3aa: CASSLQGARPQHF
len: 14; v_gene: TRBV28; j_gene: TRBJ1-1; CDR3aa: CASRFAGMNTEAFF
len: 15; v_gene: TRBV7-9; j_gene: TRBJ1-6; CDR3aa: CASSLAGQEGSPLHF
len: 15; v_gene: TRBV19; j_gene: TRBJ2-1; CDR3aa: CASSIAGYGYNEQFF
len: 15; v_gene: TRBV7-2; j_gene: TRBJ2-5; CDR3aa: CASRAGGFAQETQYF
len: 14; v_gene: TRBV20-1; j_gene: TRBJ2-7; CDR3aa: CSARDVGGRYEQYF
len: 16; v_gene: TRBV2; j_gene: TRBJ2-5; CDR3aa: CASSEPREGSQETQYF
len: 16; v_gene: TRBV30; j_gene: TRBJ1-1; CDR3aa: CAWSRNRAGSNTEAFF
len: 14; v_gene: TRBV7-8; j_gene: TRBJ2-7; CDR3aa: CASSYRDRGPREYF
len: 17; v_gene: TRBV10-1; j_gene: TRBJ2-3; CDR3aa: CASSESPTGTSTDTQYF
len: 15; v_gene: TRBV2; j_gene: TRBJ1-1; CDR3aa: CASSEALSMNTEAFF
len: 15; v_gene: TRBV27; j_gene: TRBJ2-7; CDR3aa: CASSLTTSGLYEQYF
len: 16; v_gene: TRBV9; j_gene: TRBJ2-3; CDR3aa: CASSVPTSGGTDTQYF
len: 14; v_gene: TRBV29-1; j_gene: TRBJ2-1; CDR3aa: CSVEWLADYNEQFF
len: 15; v_gene: TRBV2; j_gene: TRBJ2-1; CDR3aa: CASSEVPSNYNGQFF
len: 15; v_gene: TRBV12-3/TRBV12-4; j_gene: TRBJ2-2; CDR3aa: CASSLAGGVTGELFF
len: 13; v_gene: TRBV6-5; j_gene: TRBJ2-5; CDR3aa: CASSPYKGETQYF
len: 11; v_gene: TRBV20-1; j_gene: TRBJ2-2; CDR3aa: CSGMWRGELFF